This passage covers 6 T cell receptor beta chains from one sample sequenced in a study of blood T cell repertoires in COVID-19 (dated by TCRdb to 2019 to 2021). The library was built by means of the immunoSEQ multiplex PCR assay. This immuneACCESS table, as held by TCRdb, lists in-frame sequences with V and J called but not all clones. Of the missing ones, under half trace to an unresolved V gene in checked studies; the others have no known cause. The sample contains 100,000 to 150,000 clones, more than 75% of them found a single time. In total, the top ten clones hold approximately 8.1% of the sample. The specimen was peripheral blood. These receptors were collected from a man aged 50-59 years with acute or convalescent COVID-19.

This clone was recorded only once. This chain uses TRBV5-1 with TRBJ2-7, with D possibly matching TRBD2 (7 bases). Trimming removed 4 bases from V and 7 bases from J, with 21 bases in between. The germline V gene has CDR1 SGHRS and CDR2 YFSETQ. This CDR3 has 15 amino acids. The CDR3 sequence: CASSLGGEAVREQYF. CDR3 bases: TGCGCCAGCAGCCTAGGGGGGGAGGCGGTGAGGGAGCAGTACTTC.

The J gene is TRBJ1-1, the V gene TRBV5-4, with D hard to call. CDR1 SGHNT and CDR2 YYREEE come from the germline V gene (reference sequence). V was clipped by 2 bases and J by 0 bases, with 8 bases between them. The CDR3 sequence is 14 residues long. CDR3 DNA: TGTGCCAGCAGCTTCGATTTAGTGAACACTGAAGCTTTCTTT. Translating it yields CASSFDLVNTEAFF. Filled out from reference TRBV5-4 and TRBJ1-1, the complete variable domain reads ETGVTQSPTHLIKTRGQQVTLRCSSQSGHNTVSWYQQALGQGPQFIFQYYREEENGRGNFPPRFSGLQFPNYSSELNVNALELDDSALYLCASSFDLVNTEAFFGQGTRLTVV.

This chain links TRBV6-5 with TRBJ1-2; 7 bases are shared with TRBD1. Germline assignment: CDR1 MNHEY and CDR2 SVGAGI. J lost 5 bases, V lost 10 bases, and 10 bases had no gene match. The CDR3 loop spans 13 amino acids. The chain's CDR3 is CATRMGQRYGYTF. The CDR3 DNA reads TGTGCCACCCGGATGGGACAGAGATATGGCTACACCTTC.

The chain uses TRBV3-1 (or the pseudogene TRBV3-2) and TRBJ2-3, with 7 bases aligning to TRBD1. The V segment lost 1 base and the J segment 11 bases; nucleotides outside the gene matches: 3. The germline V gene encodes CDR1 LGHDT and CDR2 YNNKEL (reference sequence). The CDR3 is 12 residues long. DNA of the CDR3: TGTGCCAGCAGCCAAGGGACAGGAGGGCAGTATTTT. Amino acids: CASSQGTGGQYF.

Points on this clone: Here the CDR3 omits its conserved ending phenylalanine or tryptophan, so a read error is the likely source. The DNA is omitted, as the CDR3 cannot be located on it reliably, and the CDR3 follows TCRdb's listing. CDR3 amino acids: CASIQAGEVWI. The rearrangement joins TRBV2 to TRBJ2-7; the table's D call TRBD2 went unverified against the DNA. Ends included, the CDR3 has 11 residues. Germline assignment: CDR1 SNHLY and CDR2 FYNNEI.

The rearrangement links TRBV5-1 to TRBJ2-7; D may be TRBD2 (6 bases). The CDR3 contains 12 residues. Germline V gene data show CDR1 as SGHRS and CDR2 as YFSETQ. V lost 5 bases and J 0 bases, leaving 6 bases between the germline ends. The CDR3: CASRRDSYEQYF. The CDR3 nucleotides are TGCGCCAGCAGGCGGGACTCCTACGAGCAGTACTTC.